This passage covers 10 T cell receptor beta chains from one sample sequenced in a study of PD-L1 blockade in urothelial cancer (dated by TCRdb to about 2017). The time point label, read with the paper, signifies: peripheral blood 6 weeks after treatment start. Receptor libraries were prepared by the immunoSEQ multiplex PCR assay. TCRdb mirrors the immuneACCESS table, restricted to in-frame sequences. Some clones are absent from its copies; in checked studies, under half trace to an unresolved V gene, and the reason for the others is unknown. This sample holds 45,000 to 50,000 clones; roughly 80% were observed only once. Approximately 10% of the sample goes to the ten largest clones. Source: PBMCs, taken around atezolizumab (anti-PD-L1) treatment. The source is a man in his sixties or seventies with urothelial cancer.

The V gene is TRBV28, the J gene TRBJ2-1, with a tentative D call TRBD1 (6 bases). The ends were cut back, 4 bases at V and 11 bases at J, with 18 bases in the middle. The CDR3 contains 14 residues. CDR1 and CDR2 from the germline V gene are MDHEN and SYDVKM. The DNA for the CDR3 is TGTGCCAGCAGTTCAACCCCGACAGGACCTCAGCAGTTCTTC. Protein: CASSSTPTGPQQFF. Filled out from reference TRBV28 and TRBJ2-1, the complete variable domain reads DVKVTQSSRYLVKRTGEKVFLECVQDMDHENMFWYRQDPGLGLRLIYFSYDVKMKEKGDIPEGYSVSREKKERFSLILESASTNQTSMYLCASSSTPTGPQQFFGPGTRLTVL.

The CDR3 region has the DNA TGTGCCAGCAGAATGACGGGAGGGGAGACCCAGTACTTC. Translating it yields CASRMTGGETQYF. The V and J genes are TRBV7-2 and TRBJ2-5; 8 bases align to TRBD2. This CDR3 is built from 13 residues. Germline CDR1 reads SGHTA; CDR2 reads FQGNSA. The junction had 5 bases not matched to a gene; V was cut back by 6 bases and J by 5 bases.

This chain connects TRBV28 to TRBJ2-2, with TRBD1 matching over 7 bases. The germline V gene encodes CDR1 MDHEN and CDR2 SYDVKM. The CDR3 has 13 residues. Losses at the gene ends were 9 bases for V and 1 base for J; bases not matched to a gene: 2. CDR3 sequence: CASGTVNTGELFF. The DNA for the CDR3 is TGTGCCAGTGGGACAGTGAACACCGGGGAGCTGTTTTTT.

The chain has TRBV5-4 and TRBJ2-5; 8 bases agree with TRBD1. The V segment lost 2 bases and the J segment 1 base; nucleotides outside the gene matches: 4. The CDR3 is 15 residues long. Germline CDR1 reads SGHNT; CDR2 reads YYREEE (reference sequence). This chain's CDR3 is CASSLDRGIQETQYF. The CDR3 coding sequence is TGTGCCAGCAGCTTAGACAGGGGTATCCAAGAGACCCAGTACTTC.

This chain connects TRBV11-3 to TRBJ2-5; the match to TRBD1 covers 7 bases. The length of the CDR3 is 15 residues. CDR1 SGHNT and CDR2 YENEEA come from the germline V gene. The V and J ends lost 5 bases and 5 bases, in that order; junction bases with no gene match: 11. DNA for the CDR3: TGTGCCAGCAGCCCTGGGACAGCCAGTTTGGAGACCCAGTACTTC. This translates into CASSPGTASLETQYF.

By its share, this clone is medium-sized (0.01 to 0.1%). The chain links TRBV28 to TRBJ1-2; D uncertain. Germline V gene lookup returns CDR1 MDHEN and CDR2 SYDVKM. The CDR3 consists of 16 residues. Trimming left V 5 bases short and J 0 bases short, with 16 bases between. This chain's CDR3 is CASSTPSEYSNYGYTF. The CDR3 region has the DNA TGTGCCAGCAGTACCCCTTCCGAGTATTCTAACTATGGCTACACCTTC.

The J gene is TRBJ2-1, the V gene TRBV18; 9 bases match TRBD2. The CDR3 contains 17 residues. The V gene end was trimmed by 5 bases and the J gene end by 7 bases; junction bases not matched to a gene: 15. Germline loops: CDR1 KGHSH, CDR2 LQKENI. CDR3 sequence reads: CASSTGSGTSSPNEQFF. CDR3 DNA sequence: TGTGCCAGCTCAACAGGCTCCGGGACTAGCAGCCCTAATGAGCAGTTCTTC.

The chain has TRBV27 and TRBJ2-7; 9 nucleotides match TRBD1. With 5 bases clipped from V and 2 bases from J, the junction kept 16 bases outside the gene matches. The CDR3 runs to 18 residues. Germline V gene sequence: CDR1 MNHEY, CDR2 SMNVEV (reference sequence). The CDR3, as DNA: TGTGCCAGCAGTCTCTCCGGGACAGGGTCCTTGCGAACCTACGAGCAGTACTTC. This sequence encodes CASSLSGTGSLRTYEQYF.

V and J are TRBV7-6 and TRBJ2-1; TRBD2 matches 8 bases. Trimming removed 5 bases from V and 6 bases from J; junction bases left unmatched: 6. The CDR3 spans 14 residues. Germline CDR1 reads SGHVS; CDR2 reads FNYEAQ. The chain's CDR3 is CASSPVGLVNEQFF. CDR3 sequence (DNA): TGTGCCAGCAGCCCCGTGGGACTAGTCAATGAGCAGTTCTTC. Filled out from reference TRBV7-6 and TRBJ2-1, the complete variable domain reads GAGVSQSPRYKVTKRGQDVALRCDPISGHVSLYWYRQALGQGPEFLTYFNYEAQQDKSGLPNDRFSAERPEGSISTLTIQRTEQRDSAMYRCASSPVGLVNEQFFGPGTRLTVL.

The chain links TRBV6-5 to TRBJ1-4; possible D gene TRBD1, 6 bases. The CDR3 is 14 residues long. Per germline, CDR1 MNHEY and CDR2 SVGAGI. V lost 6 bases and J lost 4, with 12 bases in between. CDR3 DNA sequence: TGTGCCAGCAGCCCGACAGGACTTAATGAAAAACTGTTTTTT. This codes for CASSPTGLNEKLFF.